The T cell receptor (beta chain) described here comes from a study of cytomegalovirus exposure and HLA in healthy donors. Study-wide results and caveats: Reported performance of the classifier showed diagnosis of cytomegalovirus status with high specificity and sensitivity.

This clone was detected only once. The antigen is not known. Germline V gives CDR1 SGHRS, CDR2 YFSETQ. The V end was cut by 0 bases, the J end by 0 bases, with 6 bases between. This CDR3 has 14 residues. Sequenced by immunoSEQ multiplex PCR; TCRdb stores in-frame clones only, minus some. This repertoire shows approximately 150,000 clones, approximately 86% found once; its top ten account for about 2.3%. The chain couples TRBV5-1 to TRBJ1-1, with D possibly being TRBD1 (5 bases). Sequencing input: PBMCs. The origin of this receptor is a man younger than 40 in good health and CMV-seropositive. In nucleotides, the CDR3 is TGCGCCAGCAGCTTGGGGGGGGTGAACACTGAAGCTTTCTTT. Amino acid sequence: CASSLGGVNTEAFF.